This TCR beta chain emerged from a study of T cell responses to AZD1222 COVID-19 vaccine. Germline V CDR1 and CDR2: SQVTM, ANQGSEA. The CDR3 totals 12 residues. The V and J ends lost 8 bases and 8 bases respectively, with 18 bases between them. Sequencing used immunoSEQ multiplex PCR; TCRdb keeps in-frame clones, though not all of them. The sample holds under 150,000 clones, 92% seen once. The sample was peripheral blood, taken 28 days after the second AZD1222 dose. V and J are TRBV29-1 and TRBJ1-2; D is unresolved. This TCR was recovered from an adult who received the AZD1222 COVID-19 vaccine. CDR3 loop: CSYRPGLGGYTF. The CDR3 DNA reads as TGCAGCTATCGACCGGGCCTAGGAGGCTACACCTTC.